A selection of T cell receptor beta chains follows, all from one sample in a study of blood T cell repertoires in COVID-19. Produced via immunoSEQ multiplex PCR; TCRdb's table is partial and in-frame only. The sample yields 200,000 to 250,000 clones, approximately 85% seen once. Sequences were obtained from peripheral blood. These receptors were obtained from a woman in her seventies with COVID-19, enrolled during active disease. Each CDR3 is given with its conserved first and last residue. A D gene is named only where the DNA matches it firmly. Clone size is not always given. Where it is, it says once, few, many or a class for expanded clones.

v_gene	j_gene	d_gene	abundance	CDR3nt	CDR3aa
TRBV19	TRBJ1-2	.	.	TGTGCCAGTAGTATAGACCCGGACTTTGGTTGGAGAGGCTACACCTTC	CASSIDPDFGWRGYTF
TRBV5-1	TRBJ1-6	TRBD1	.	TGCGCCAGCAGCGCCACCGGGACAGGTGATTCACCCCTCCACTTT	CASSATGTGDSPLHF
TRBV7-8	TRBJ1-1	TRBD1	.	TGTGCCAGCAGCTCCCTCGATTACCGGGACAGAAACACTGAAGCTTTCTTT	CASSSLDYRDRNTEAFF
TRBV7-2	TRBJ1-2	.	.	TGTGCCAGCAGCTTAGCTTCGGGTCAGGGCCTTTCCTATGGCTACACCTTC	CASSLASGQGLSYGYTF
TRBV7-3	TRBJ2-1	.	.	TGTGCCAGCAGCATAACGGACGGAGGCTCCTACAATGAGCAGTTCTTC	CASSITDGGSYNEQFF
TRBV4-2	TRBJ1-2	.	.	TGTGCCAGCAGCCCCAACCGGGGTGGACCCTATGGCTACACCTTC	CASSPNRGGPYGYTF
TRBV6-1	TRBJ2-1	TRBD2	once	TGTGCCAGCAGTGAGACCCCGGGGGGAGCCTACAATGAGCAGTTCTTC	CASSETPGGAYNEQFF
TRBV4-2	TRBJ1-5	.	.	TGTGCCAGCAGCCAAGATAGTGCCCCGAGGCAGCCCCAGCATTTT	CASSQDSAPRQPQHF
TRBV7-8	TRBJ2-2	TRBD1	.	TGTGCCAGCAACCACAGGGGATCTGCGAACACCGGGGAGCTGTTTTTT	CASNHRGSANTGELFF
TRBV4-2	TRBJ2-1	TRBD2	.	TGTGCCAGCAGCCAAGAGGGGGGGTTCTCCTACAATGAGCAGTTCTTC	CASSQEGGFSYNEQFF
TRBV19	TRBJ1-6	.	.	TGTGCCAGTAGTGGGCGGGGGAATTCACCCCTCCACTTT	CASSGRGNSPLHF
TRBV7-9	TRBJ1-1	.	.	TGTGCCAGCAGCTTACACCCCCCAGATGAAGCTTTCTTT	CASSLHPPDEAFF
TRBV9	TRBJ1-2	TRBD1	.	TGTGCCAGCAGCGACATAGGACAGGGTTATGGCTACACCTTC	CASSDIGQGYGYTF
TRBV13	TRBJ2-1	.	.	TGTGCCAGCAGCTTAGGCCGAGCCTTTACCAATGAGCAGTTCTTC	CASSLGRAFTNEQFF
TRBV2	TRBJ2-1	TRBD1	.	TGTGCCAGCGCACGGGACAGCTCTTTTTGGGAGCAGTTCTTC	CASARDSSFWEQFF
TRBV19	TRBJ2-1	TRBD2	.	TGTGCCAGTAGTGGGGGACTAGCGGGCTCGGGGGAGCAGTTCTTC	CASSGGLAGSGEQFF
TRBV9	TRBJ1-5	.	.	TGTGCCAGCAGCCAAGGAGGGGATAGCAATCAGCCCCAGCATTTT	CASSQGGDSNQPQHF
TRBV19	TRBJ1-3	.	few	TGTGCCAGTAGTTTACGGGGTCTAGACTCTGGAAACACCATATATTTT	CASSLRGLDSGNTIYF
TRBV19	TRBJ2-1	TRBD2	once	TGTGCCAGTAGTATTTGGGAGGGCCTAGCCTATGAGCAGTTCTTC	CASSIWEGLAYEQFF
TRBV13	TRBJ1-2	TRBD1	.	TGTGCCAGCAGCCCCTGGGGAGTGTATGGAGACAGGGACTATGGCTACACCTTC	CASSPWGVYGDRDYGYTF
TRBV5-1	TRBJ2-5	.	.	TGCGCCAGCAGCTCCGGGATTGGGGAGACCCAGTACTTC	CASSSGIGETQYF
TRBV4-3	TRBJ1-6	.	.	TGCGCCAGCAGCCAAGATCCGGGGGGTAATTCACCCCTCCACTTT	CASSQDPGGNSPLHF
TRBV19	TRBJ2-1	TRBD2	few	TGTGCCAGTAGTATAGTCCCCAGCCTAGCGGTCTACAATGAGCAGTTCTTC	CASSIVPSLAVYNEQFF
TRBV6-6	TRBJ1-6	.	.	TGTGCCAGCAGGAAGACTAGCTCCTATAATTCACCCCTCCACTTT	CASRKTSSYNSPLHF
TRBV10-3	TRBJ2-7	.	.	TGTGCCATCAGTGAAGGGCGGGGTTTGTACGAGCAGTACTTC	CAISEGRGLYEQYF
TRBV19	TRBJ2-2	.	once	TGTGCCAGTAGCAATACAGGGCCCGGGGAGCTGTTTTTT	CASSNTGPGELFF
TRBV7-2	TRBJ1-3	.	.	TGTGCCAGCAGCCACCGGGGGGTCCCCTCTGGAAACACCATATATTTT	CASSHRGVPSGNTIYF
TRBV19	TRBJ1-2	.	once	TGTGCCAGTAATAGGGAGCTTCTAATGCACTATGGCTACACCTTC	CASNRELLMHYGYTF
TRBV18	TRBJ2-7	TRBD1	.	TGTGCCAGCTCACCTCTCCCTGGGACAGGGATGGCCTACGAGCAGTACTTC	CASSPLPGTGMAYEQYF
TRBV19	TRBJ2-5	TRBD2	once	TGTGCCAGTAGAGCGGGGGCCGGAGTAGAGACCCAGTACTTC	CASRAGAGVETQYF
TRBV6-5	TRBJ2-1	TRBD1	.	TGTGCCAGCAGTTACACGACAGGGGAACAGTTCTTC	CASSYTTGEQFF
TRBV19	TRBJ1-1	.	once	TGTGCCAGTAGTTCAGGTTTGAACACTGAAGCTTTCTTT	CASSSGLNTEAFF
TRBV6-5	TRBJ2-1	.	.	TGTGCCAGCACCCGCATAGGGGATGAGCAGTTCTTC	CASTRIGDEQFF
TRBV3-1/TRBV3-2	TRBJ2-3	TRBD2	.	TGTGCCAGCAGTCTTCGGGGGGACACAGATACGCAGTATTTT	CASSLRGDTDTQYF
TRBV5-8	TRBJ2-1	TRBD2	.	TGTGCCAGCAGCCGGGGTGCTACTAGCGACAATGAGCAGTTCTTC	CASSRGATSDNEQFF
TRBV6-5	TRBJ2-5	.	.	TGTGCCAGCAGTTACTCCCAGGCCCTCGCCCAAGAGACCCAGTACTTC	CASSYSQALAQETQYF
TRBV7-9	TRBJ1-2	.	.	TGTGCCAGCAGCACCGCGGGGCGGGCCCCCTCCTATGGCTACACCTTC	CASSTAGRAPSYGYTF